This record looks at one T cell receptor (beta chain) sequence and its context. Its antigen is not known. TCR beta cDNA libraries had unique molecular identifiers. Yield was some 500,000 cDNA molecules from roughly 0.93 to 9.6 million T cells. TCRdb reprocessed the PCR reads with MiXCR, giving one entry per CDR3 protein. The sample lists 750,000 to 950,000 distinct CDR3 sequences, roughly 50% occurring once. From germline, CDR1 is SGHVS and CDR2 FQNEAQ. The germline V and J ends were trimmed by 2 bases and 3 bases, with 11 bases remaining between them. CDR3 length: 15 amino acids. The source of the sample is a study of post-analysis software for immune sequencing data. Whole-study context: The study covered relapsing-remitting, secondary progressive and progressive-relapsing courses of multiple sclerosis. Notes on the study in general: Elevated frequency relative to controls characterized roughly five TRBV segments in patients, TRBV5-6, TRBV5-1 and TRBV20-1 among them.

The sequence came from a girl between 10 and 17 years old with multiple sclerosis. The material sequenced was blood. This chain connects TRBV7-8 to TRBJ2-1; TRBD2 might be the D (5 bases). Written as DNA, the CDR3 is TGTGCCAGCAGCTTAAGTTCTAGCAGCTACAATGAGCAGTTCTTC. Translated: CASSLSSSSYNEQFF.